The T cell receptor (beta chain) under discussion was sequenced for a study of T cells in Graves' hyperthyroidism and ophthalmopathy. Study overall: Blood was drawn when the patient was first diagnosed and still untreated.

Looked up from germline, CDR1 is LGHNA and CDR2 is YNFKEQ. CDR3 length equals 19 residues. V was clipped by 0 bases and J by 0 bases; unmatched bases: 7. Details on this clonotype: The target antigen is unknown.

RNA transcripts served as the template for amplifying TCR beta CDR3 regions. During a first-round RT-PCR of the TCR CDR3, the HTBI primer set was used. Each CDR3 protein gets one entry after TCRdb re-called the multiplex PCR reads with MiXCR. The profile shows around 600,000 distinct CDR3 sequences, about 14% of them singletons. Whole-study results and caveats: Prediction of ophthalmopathy progression came a median around 6 months pre-onset.

V gene TRBV4-2 combines with J gene TRBJ1-5; 11 bases line up with TRBD1. Material: blood. This TCR was sampled from a woman between 45 and 65 years old with Graves' ophthalmopathy. CDR3 residues: CASSQDGTGGVGSNQPQHF. CDR3 nucleotide sequence: TGTGCCAGCAGCCAAGATGGGACAGGGGGTGTGGGTAGCAATCAGCCCCAGCATTTT.